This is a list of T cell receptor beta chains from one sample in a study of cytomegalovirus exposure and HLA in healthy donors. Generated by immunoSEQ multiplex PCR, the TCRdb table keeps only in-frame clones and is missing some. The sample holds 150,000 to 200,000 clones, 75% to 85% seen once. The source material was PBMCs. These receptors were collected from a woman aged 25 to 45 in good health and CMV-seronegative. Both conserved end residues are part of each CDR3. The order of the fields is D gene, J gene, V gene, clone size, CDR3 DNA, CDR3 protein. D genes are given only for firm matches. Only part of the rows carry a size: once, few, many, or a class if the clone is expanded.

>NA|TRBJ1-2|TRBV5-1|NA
TGCGCCAGCAGCGATGGTTGGGGCCTCGGCTACACCTTC
CASSDGWGLGYTF
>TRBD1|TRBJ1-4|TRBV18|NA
TGTGCCAGCTCACCCGGGACAGGGGCTACTAATGAAAAACTGTTTTTT
CASSPGTGATNEKLFF
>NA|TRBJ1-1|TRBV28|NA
TGTGCCAGCATAAGGGGAACTGAAGCTTTCTTT
CASIRGTEAFF
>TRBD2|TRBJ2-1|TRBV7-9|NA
TGTGCCAGCAGCTTGGGGCGGGGGGATAACAATGAGCAGTTCTTC
CASSLGRGDNNEQFF
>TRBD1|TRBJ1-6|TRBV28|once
TGTGCCAGCAGGCGGGACAGGGGAAATTCACCCCTCCACTTT
CASRRDRGNSPLHF
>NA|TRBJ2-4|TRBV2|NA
TGTGCCAGCATGGGTAGGCAGGCCGACGGCATTCAGTACTTC
CASMGRQADGIQYF
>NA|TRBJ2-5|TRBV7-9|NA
TGTTCCAGCAGCTTAGTGGACGGGGGTAAGACCCAGTACTTC
CSSSLVDGGKTQYF
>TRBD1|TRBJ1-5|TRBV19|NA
TGTGCCAGTAGGGGGACAGGGAGTCAGCCCCAGCATTTT
CASRGTGSQPQHF
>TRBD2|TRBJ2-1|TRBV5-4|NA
TGTGCCAGCAGCCCCGGGCGGGAGATCTTCAATGAGCAGTTCTTC
CASSPGREIFNEQFF
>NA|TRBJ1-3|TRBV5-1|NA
TGCGCCAGCAGCTTGGAAATTCTGAGGAGAACTGGAAACACCATATATTTT
CASSLEILRRTGNTIYF
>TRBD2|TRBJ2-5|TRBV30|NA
TGTGCCTGGAGCCGGACTAGCGGGAGTCGGGAGACCCAGTACTTC
CAWSRTSGSRETQYF